The T cell receptor (beta chain) under discussion was sequenced for a study of blood T cell repertoires in COVID-19. Study-level information: The study drew acute and convalescent COVID-19 samples from the United States, Italy and Spain. PBMCs, B-cell-depleted T cells, or T cells were the source of the cDNA or gDNA that made up the material.

In germline, CDR1 is MNHEY, CDR2 SVGEGT. The CDR3 runs to 15 residues. The V and J ends lost 4 bases and 1 base, in that order; junction bases with no gene match: 4. Original analysis: Amplification from reference gene primers served as the basis for estimated nucleated cell counts. The method was immunoSEQ multiplex PCR; TCRdb's version includes in-frame clones alone and lacks a portion of them. For V, J and clone size, that table is used; D and trimming come from the DNA. Of over 60,000 clones listed, roughly 80% are singletons. J is TRBJ1-5 and V is TRBV6-2 or TRBV6-3; 7 nucleotides match TRBD1. Sequencing was performed on peripheral blood. The clonotype was recovered from a man older than 75 with active or convalescent COVID-19. The CDR3 here is CASSFPTGSNQPQHF. DNA for the CDR3: TGTGCCAGCAGTTTTCCGACAGGGAGCAATCAGCCCCAGCATTTT.